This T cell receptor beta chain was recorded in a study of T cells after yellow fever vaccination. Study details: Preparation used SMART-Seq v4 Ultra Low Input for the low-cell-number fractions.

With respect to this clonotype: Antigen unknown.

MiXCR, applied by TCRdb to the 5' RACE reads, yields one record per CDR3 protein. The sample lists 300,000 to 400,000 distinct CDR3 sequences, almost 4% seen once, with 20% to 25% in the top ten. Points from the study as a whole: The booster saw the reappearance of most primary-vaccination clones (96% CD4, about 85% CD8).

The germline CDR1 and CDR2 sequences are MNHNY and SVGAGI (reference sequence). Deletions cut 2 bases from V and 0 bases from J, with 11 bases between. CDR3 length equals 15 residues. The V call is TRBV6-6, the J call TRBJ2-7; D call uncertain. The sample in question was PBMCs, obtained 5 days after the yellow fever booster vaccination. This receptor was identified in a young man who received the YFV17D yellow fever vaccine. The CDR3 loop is CASSYARIRSYEQYF. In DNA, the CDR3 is TGTGCCAGCAGTTACGCCAGGATCCGCTCCTACGAGCAGTACTTC.